These 6 T cell receptor beta chains share one sample of origin, sequenced in a study of blood T cell repertoires in COVID-19. The method was immunoSEQ multiplex PCR; TCRdb's version includes in-frame clones alone and lacks a portion of them. The sample shows 95,000 to 150,000 clones, about 85% of them seen only once. The specimen sequenced was peripheral blood. The receptor set was obtained from a man aged 80 or over with active or convalescent COVID-19.

The gene calls are TRBV6-4 and TRBJ2-7, with 9 bases aligning to TRBD1. This CDR3 spans 14 amino acids. V trimming: 7 bases; J trimming: 5 bases; junction bases outside the gene matches: 9. The germline V gene encodes CDR1 MRHNA and CDR2 SNTAGT. CDR3 nucleotide sequence: TGTGCCAGCAAGGCCCAACAGGGGGCGGACGAGCAGTACTTC. Encoded protein: CASKAQQGADEQYF.

This CDR3 reads CASSARQGRTYEQYF. In DNA form, the CDR3 reads TGTGCCAGCAGCGCACGACAGGGAAGGACCTACGAGCAGTACTTC. The chain joins TRBV5-4 to TRBJ2-7; 7 bases align to TRBD1. The length of the CDR3 is 15 residues. V lost 4 bases to trimming and J lost 2 bases; unmatched junction nucleotides: 9. Germline CDR1 SGHNT, CDR2 YYREEE (reference sequence).

The chain carries TRBV3-1 (or the pseudogene TRBV3-2) and TRBJ2-1; 9 bases match TRBD2. V lost 4 bases to trimming and J lost 9 bases; unmatched junction nucleotides: 7. Germline loops: CDR1 LGHDT, CDR2 YNNKEL (reference sequence). The CDR3 loop spans 14 amino acids. The CDR3: CASSLGLAGSEQFF. CDR3 DNA: TGTGCCAGCAGCCTAGGCCTAGCGGGGAGTGAGCAGTTCTTC.

The rearrangement links TRBV9 to TRBJ2-7, with a possible D match to TRBD1 (6 bases). Germline V gene sequence: CDR1 SGDLS, CDR2 YYNGEE. There are 14 residues in the CDR3. V was cut by 0 bases and J by 1 base, with 8 bases left in between. The CDR3 loop is CASSVDRESYEQYF. CDR3 coding DNA: TGTGCCAGCAGCGTAGACAGGGAATCCTACGAGCAGTACTTC. The full variable domain, rest sourced from reference TRBV9 and TRBJ2-7, is DSGVTQTPKHLITATGQRVTLRCSPRSGDLSVYWYQQSLDQGLQFLIQYYNGEERAKGNILERFSAQQFPDLHSELNLSSLELGDSALYFCASSVDRESYEQYFGPGTRLTVT.

The chain recombines TRBV6-2 or TRBV6-3 with TRBJ1-2; D remains unclear. Trimming stripped 6 bases from V and 2 bases from J, with 16 bases between. CDR3 length: 15 residues. Looked up from germline, CDR1 is MNHEY and CDR2 is SVGEGT. The CDR3 loop is CASSLRRAPNYGYTF. The CDR3 DNA follows: TGTGCCAGCAGCCTGAGAAGAGCCCCAAACTATGGCTACACCTTC.

The V gene is TRBV7-9, the J gene TRBJ2-1; a possible D gene is TRBD1 (5 bases). The CDR3 consists of 18 residues. Germline V gene data show CDR1 as SEHNR and CDR2 as FQNEAQ (reference sequence). The germline V and J ends were trimmed by 6 bases and 0 bases, with 21 bases remaining between them. This CDR3 is CASSPWSSRRDSYNEQFF. Written as DNA, the CDR3 is TGTGCCAGCAGTCCCTGGTCCTCCCGCAGGGACTCCTACAATGAGCAGTTCTTC.